The 18 T cell receptor beta chains given below trace back to one sample, sequenced in a study of chemoradiotherapy in HPV16-positive cancers. Method: immunoSEQ multiplex PCR; TCRdb's copy keeps in-frame clones and lacks some. The sample includes roughly 5,500 clones, over 65% of them seen just once. Sequenced here: tumor tissue, sampled from a patient who underwent chemoradiotherapy. These TCRs come from a human donor with HPV-associated anogenital cancer.

The chain is built from TRBV28 and TRBJ1-1; D gene uncertain. Trimming took off 7 bases at V and 6 bases at J, with 12 bases between the two ends. Germline V gives CDR1 MDHEN, CDR2 SYDVKM. The CDR3 is 12 residues long. DNA for the CDR3: TGTGCCAGCATCCAAGATTGGGCTGAAGCTTTCTTT. Protein product: CASIQDWAEAFF.

This rearrangement joins TRBV23-1 to TRBJ2-5; D is ambiguous. TRBV23-1 is identified as an open reading frame with a role that is uncertain. V gave up 10 bases and J gave up 2 bases, with 20 bases separating them. This CDR3 is 15 amino acids long. CDR3 sequence reads: CAKPHTTILQETQYF. Written as DNA, the CDR3 is TGCGCCAAACCCCATACGACGATTTTGCAAGAGACCCAGTACTTC.

V and J are TRBV2 and TRBJ2-3; D not certain. This CDR3 region has 16 residues. The germline V gene encodes CDR1 SNHLY and CDR2 FYNNEI. Trimming took 7 bases from V and 2 from J, leaving 19 bases between them. In DNA, the CDR3 is TGTGCCAGCAACTCCTTCGGGCGTTCTACCACAGATACGCAGTATTTT. It is translated as CASNSFGRSTTDTQYF.

This chain connects TRBV5-4 to TRBJ2-5; TRBD2 aligns across 9 bases. Germline V lookup: CDR1 SGHNT, CDR2 YYREEE (reference sequence). The CDR3 has 15 residues. Germline trimming cut 5 bases from V and 5 bases from J; bases unmatched to any gene: 10. The DNA for the CDR3 is TGTGCCAGCAGAGTTAGCGGGAGCCCTTTGGAGACCCAGTACTTC. Its translation: CASRVSGSPLETQYF.

The chain combines TRBV6-1 with TRBJ1-2; D might be TRBD1 (5 bases). In germline, CDR1 is MNHNS, CDR2 SASEGT. There are 14 residues in the CDR3. Trimming removed 1 base from V and 4 bases from J, with 10 bases in between. DNA for the CDR3: TGTGCCAGCAGTGAAGACCCAGGGCCCTATGGCTACACCTTC. Translating it yields CASSEDPGPYGYTF.

V and J are TRBV6-1 and TRBJ2-1; 8 nucleotides match TRBD2. This CDR3 region has 14 residues. CDR1 and CDR2 (germline): MNHNS, SASEGT. The ends lost 4 bases at V and 7 bases at J; junction bases unmatched: 6. DNA for the CDR3: TGTGCCAGCAGTGCGTGGACTAGCCAGAATGAGCAGTTCTTC. Amino acids: CASSAWTSQNEQFF.

The CDR3 loop is CASSLGWRELSETQYF. CDR3 nucleotide sequence: TGTGCCAGCAGCTTAGGTTGGCGGGAGTTGTCAGAGACCCAGTACTTC. This chain joins TRBV11-3 and TRBJ2-5, with 7 bases matching TRBD2. The germline V gene has CDR1 SGHNT and CDR2 YENEEA. Trimming removed 1 base from V and 4 bases from J; junction bases left unmatched: 9. This CDR3 is 16 amino acids long.

The chain is built from TRBV6-5 and TRBJ1-1; D is unclear. The CDR3 covers 15 residues. The V end was cut by 10 bases, the J end by 0 bases, with 18 bases between. Germline CDR1 MNHEY, CDR2 SVGAGI. The CDR3 loop is CATQSPRVLNTEAFF. In DNA form, the CDR3 reads TGTGCCACCCAATCCCCGCGGGTCTTGAACACTGAAGCTTTCTTT.

The chain recombines TRBV30 with TRBJ1-2, with D unresolved. Trimming removed 0 bases from V and 1 base from J, with 6 bases in between. CDR3 size: 13 residues. Germline assignment: CDR1 GTSNPN and CDR2 SVGIG (reference sequence). This chain's CDR3 is CAWSVGLNYGYTF. Written as DNA, the CDR3 is TGTGCCTGGAGTGTAGGACTTAACTATGGCTACACCTTC.

This sequence joins TRBV9 and TRBJ2-3; perhaps D is TRBD1 or TRBD2 (5 bases each). The CDR3 runs to 16 residues. The ends were cut back, 0 bases at V and 3 bases at J, with 14 bases in the middle. The germline CDR1 and CDR2 sequences are SGDLS and YYNGEE. The CDR3 loop reads CASSVVKSRETDTQYF. The CDR3, as DNA: TGTGCCAGCAGCGTAGTGAAGTCCAGGGAGACAGATACGCAGTATTTT.

The chain carries TRBV7-6 and TRBJ2-1; TRBD2 might be the D (6 bases). Trimming took off 8 bases at V and 3 bases at J, with 14 bases between the two ends. This CDR3 contains 14 residues. Germline V gene lookup returns CDR1 SGHVS and CDR2 FNYEAQ. CDR3 protein: CASSQRGIYNEQFF. In DNA, the CDR3 is TGTGCCAGCTCTCAGCGCGGGATCTACAATGAGCAGTTCTTC.

In its sample, this clone was seen once. CDR3 nucleotides: TGTGCCAGCTCACCACCTGGGCGGGAGCTCTACGAGCAGTACTTC. Amino acids: CASSPPGRELYEQYF. This chain joins TRBV18 and TRBJ2-7, with TRBD2 identical over 7 bases. Germline loops: CDR1 KGHSH, CDR2 LQKENI. V was clipped by 0 bases and J by 3 bases; unmatched bases: 5. The CDR3 contains 15 residues.

This clone was detected only once. The V call is TRBV30, the J call TRBJ1-3; D is ambiguous. Per germline, CDR1 GTSNPN and CDR2 SVGIG (reference sequence). V was shortened by 5 bases and J by 0 bases, with 8 bases between the two germline ends. The CDR3 length is 13 residues. The CDR3 protein is CAWAKSSGNTIYF. Written as DNA, the CDR3 is TGTGCCTGGGCGAAGAGCTCTGGAAACACCATATATTTT.

The V gene is TRBV27, the J gene TRBJ2-1; 7 nucleotides agree with TRBD2. CDR3 length equals 14 residues. In germline, CDR1 is MNHEY, CDR2 SMNVEV (reference sequence). Losses at the gene ends were 6 bases for V and 10 bases for J; bases not matched to a gene: 12. The CDR3 DNA is TGTGCCAGCAGGCCTGGGGGGGGAAGAGACGAGCAGTTCTTC. This encodes CASRPGGGRDEQFF.

This chain joins TRBV4-2 and TRBJ2-3; the D is unclear. CDR1 LGHNA and CDR2 YNFKEQ come from the germline V gene. Deletions cut 5 bases from V and 3 bases from J, with 15 bases between. This CDR3 comprises 15 residues. CDR3 sequence (DNA): TGTGCCAGCAGCGGGGTTGGGGATCTTACAGATACGCAGTATTTT. It encodes CASSGVGDLTDTQYF.

The V gene is TRBV6-5, the J gene TRBJ2-1; D possibly matches TRBD1 or TRBD2 (5 bases each). With 6 bases removed from V and 0 bases from J, the gap between germline ends came to 12 bases. CDR1 is MNHEY, CDR2 SVGAGI, per germline. This CDR3 has 15 residues. CDR3 amino acids: CASSDRGASYNEQFF. The CDR3 DNA sequence: TGTGCCAGCAGCGACCGAGGGGCCTCCTACAATGAGCAGTTCTTC.

The V gene is TRBV5-4, the J gene TRBJ2-3; 13 bases map to TRBD2. Germline lookup yields CDR1 SGHNT and CDR2 YYREEE (reference sequence). Trimming cost V 0 bases and J 2 bases; bases outside gene matches: 3. The CDR3 runs to 17 residues. This CDR3 reads CASSLGTSGSTTDTQYF. The CDR3 DNA follows: TGTGCCAGCAGCTTGGGGACTAGCGGGAGTACCACAGATACGCAGTATTTT.

This rearrangement joins TRBV7-3 to TRBJ2-2; 8 bases map to TRBD1. The CDR3 runs 15 residues. With 4 bases clipped from V and 4 bases from J, the junction kept 5 bases outside the gene matches. CDR1 is SGHTA, CDR2 FQGTGA, per germline. Here the CDR3 DNA reads TGTGCCAGCAGCTCCCAGGGGGCTGGCACCGGGGAGCTGTTTTTT. This translates into CASSSQGAGTGELFF.